The rows below give T cell receptor beta chains drawn from one sample of a study of T cells in Graves' hyperthyroidism and ophthalmopathy. TCRdb itself ran the multiplex PCR reads through MiXCR, one entry per CDR3 protein. This sample has 490,000 or so distinct CDR3 sequences; 40% to 55% occur once, and the top ten carry about 45%. Sequencing input: peripheral blood or thyroid tissue (not recorded which). The receptor set was obtained from an adult woman with Graves' disease, either hyperthyroidism or ophthalmopathy (not recorded which). The CDR3 runs from the conserved cysteine through the conserved F or W.

j_call v_call cdr3_aa
TRBJ1-1 TRBV19 CASSWGPEAFF
TRBJ1-2 TRBV29-1 CSVEVLGGRDRLDYTF
TRBJ2-3 TRBV2 CASSAGTHSTDTQYF
TRBJ1-1 TRBV29-1 CSVERGSNTEAFF
TRBJ1-1 TRBV5-1 CASSLTPGQTLNTEAFF
TRBJ2-1 TRBV6-2/TRBV6-3 CASRTPGLAHNEQFF
TRBJ1-1 TRBV11-2 CASREYTPAEAFF
TRBJ1-4 TRBV29-1 CSSEGDSPNEKLFF
TRBJ1-3 TRBV29-1 CSVRGLNYGYTIYF
TRBJ2-7 TRBV7-2 CASSLARRTGGAYEQYF
TRBJ2-2 TRBV15 CATTGSIGGELFF
TRBJ2-2 TRBV7-8 CASRPRQGSTNTGELFF
TRBJ1-2 TRBV5-4 CASSLEPTGHYGYTF
TRBJ2-7 TRBV7-2 CASSYSKGTYEQYF
TRBJ1-2 TRBV10-3 CAIAYAEGANYGYTF
TRBJ2-5 TRBV5-1 CASRLAGGQETQYF
TRBJ2-7 TRBV7-9 CASSLNGQGSEQYF
TRBJ2-7 TRBV7-9 CASSLAIRTSYEQYF
TRBJ1-2 TRBV4-1 CASSQEGGRGWTNYGYTF
TRBJ2-5 TRBV24-1 CASRDQGFEETQYF
TRBJ1-2 TRBV7-8 CASSLKGQNYGYTF
TRBJ2-5 TRBV15 CATSGGEDQETQYF
TRBJ2-2 TRBV20-1 CSARLQGNTGELFF
TRBJ1-2 TRBV10-2 CVPPDYGYTF
TRBJ1-5 TRBV10-3 CAIGAGDGNQPQHF
TRBJ2-7 TRBV2 CARGQGYEQYF
TRBJ2-7 TRBV5-5 CASSLAGTGLEQYF
TRBJ2-5 TRBV4-1 CASSQDTGGVRETQYF
TRBJ1-5 TRBV7-2 CASSLRDRGHQPQHF
TRBJ2-7 TRBV4-1 CASSQDWWQPSYEQYF
TRBJ1-2 TRBV7-2 CASSLAVLDSYGYTF
TRBJ2-5 TRBV10-3 CTIGDGYRETQYF
TRBJ2-7 TRBV7-2 CASSDQRERNYEQYF
TRBJ2-2 TRBV7-2 CASSLNGFGELFF
TRBJ1-2 TRBV9 CASSVATRGYTF
TRBJ2-5 TRBV7-2 CASSLFGAVQETQYF
TRBJ1-2 TRBV7-9 CASSPLRGGGYTF
TRBJ1-1 TRBV25-1 CASTSSGPAFF
TRBJ1-1 TRBV19 CASSHDRGDTEAFF
TRBJ2-6 TRBV7-9 CASSFLAGVSGANVLTF
TRBJ2-7 TRBV7-8 CASSPKPPGASTYEQYF
TRBJ2-2 TRBV20-1 CSVIMDTGELFF
TRBJ1-4 TRBV19 CASSIQGTTNEKLFF
TRBJ1-1 TRBV7-3 CASSLNGRGTEAFF
TRBJ2-7 TRBV6-5 CASSRGTDRTYEQYF
TRBJ2-5 TRBV7-9 CASSLSQVQETQYF
TRBJ1-1 TRBV9 CASSAGQGATTEAFF
TRBJ2-2 TRBV29-1 CSVMFDTGELFF
TRBJ2-7 TRBV15 CATSPGGYEQYF
TRBJ2-7 TRBV9 CASSVAWDLSEQYF
TRBJ2-7 TRBV7-9 CASSHRDRRSYEQYF
TRBJ2-2 TRBV11-2 CASSPGQTRLARELFF
TRBJ1-3 TRBV9 CASSLRAGWDSGNTIYF
TRBJ2-5 TRBV20-1 CSARLAGVSSETQYF
TRBJ2-5 TRBV10-3 CASSYGLRREREETQYF
TRBJ2-2 TRBV12-3/TRBV12-4 CASLEGVGELFF
TRBJ2-7 TRBV7-6 CASSLMRSRSESSYEQYF
TRBJ2-7 TRBV7-9 CASGLAGYSYEQYF
TRBJ1-3 TRBV5-1 CASSLGQGAGGNTIYF